This T cell receptor beta chain was recorded in a study of T cell changes during pregnancy in multiple sclerosis. Clones were sequenced by immunoSEQ multiplex PCR, and TCRdb holds only the in-frame ones, with some missing. Of roughly 88,000 clones detected, under 95% appear once; the ten largest clones hold 1.5% to 1.7%. The trim removed 5 bases at V and 4 bases at J, leaving 11 bases unmatched. Per germline, CDR1 MNHEY and CDR2 SMNVEV (reference sequence). This CDR3 contains 16 residues. V usage is TRBV27 and J usage is TRBJ1-2, with 9 bases fitting TRBD1. This clonotype was sampled from a female donor with multiple sclerosis, enrolled in a pregnancy study. Sequencing used peripheral blood, obtained in the first trimester of pregnancy. Here the CDR3 DNA reads TGTGCCAGCAGTCGCCTCCGGGACAGGGACGCCTATGGCTACACCTTC. Translating gives CASSRLRDRDAYGYTF.